The clone carrying this T cell receptor (beta chain) was seen a handful of times. As yet, its antigen is unknown. The record originates from a study of T cells in Graves' hyperthyroidism and ophthalmopathy. Across the study: Upon initial diagnosis and before any treatment, peripheral blood was collected. General study points: Ophthalmopathy cases were set apart from stable hyperthyroidism by a 13 V-J model. Clonotypes that were expanded in thyroid above 0.001 mostly appeared in blood too.

Ophthalmopathy cases scored 3 or more on the Clinical Activity Score and 4 or more on NOSPECS grade, with duration below 3 months. Amplification of TCR beta CDR3 regions was performed using RNA transcripts as template. The HTBI primer set was used in a first-round RT-PCR of the TCR CDR3. TCRdb passed the multiplex PCR reads through MiXCR, listing each CDR3 protein once. The table lists about 590,000 distinct CDR3 sequences, 13% to 15% of them singletons. CDR3 length: 17 amino acids. J lost 2 bases, V lost 7 bases, and 13 bases had no gene match. The germline gives CDR1 GTSNPN, CDR2 SVGIG (reference sequence).

This receptor was taken from a woman younger than 35 with Graves' ophthalmopathy. Sequenced input: blood. The chain links TRBV30 to TRBJ2-7, with 14 bases identical to TRBD2. CDR3 bases: TGTGCCTCGATGGGGACTAGCGGGAGCGCCGGCACCTACGAGCAGTACTTC. Its protein product is CASMGTSGSAGTYEQYF.